Listed below are T cell receptor beta chains from one sample, sequenced in a study of cytomegalovirus exposure and HLA in healthy donors. TCRdb's copy holds only in-frame clones and misses some; the assay was immunoSEQ multiplex PCR. In the table there are around 250,000 clones, 90% of which are singletons. Source material: PBMCs. These receptors were taken from a woman younger than 35 in good health and CMV-seronegative. Each CDR3 is given without its conserved first and last residue.

V | CDR3
TRBV7-8 | ASSSGSGNTIY
TRBV7-9 | ASSLGGPGANVLT
TRBV28 | ASRTPSGQGVEKLF
TRBV6-6 | ASSYSEGIANYGYT
TRBV5-4 | ASSLLAGARETQY
TRBV7-9 | ASSLRGGTEDTQY
TRBV7-9 | ASSLEAGTDTQY
TRBV9 | ASSVGGGAVYNEQF
TRBV5-1 | ASSLSRNYGYT
TRBV4-1 | ASSQMWSDRGSHGYT
TRBV7-9 | ASSSTIQGLANEKLF
TRBV28 | ASSSLASGGSYNEQF
TRBV6-1 | ASRSGTGGGYT
TRBV6-5 | ASRTSTDTQY
TRBV7-6 | ASSSNQGLGGGAF
TRBV4-1 | ASSFLTGAPYEQY